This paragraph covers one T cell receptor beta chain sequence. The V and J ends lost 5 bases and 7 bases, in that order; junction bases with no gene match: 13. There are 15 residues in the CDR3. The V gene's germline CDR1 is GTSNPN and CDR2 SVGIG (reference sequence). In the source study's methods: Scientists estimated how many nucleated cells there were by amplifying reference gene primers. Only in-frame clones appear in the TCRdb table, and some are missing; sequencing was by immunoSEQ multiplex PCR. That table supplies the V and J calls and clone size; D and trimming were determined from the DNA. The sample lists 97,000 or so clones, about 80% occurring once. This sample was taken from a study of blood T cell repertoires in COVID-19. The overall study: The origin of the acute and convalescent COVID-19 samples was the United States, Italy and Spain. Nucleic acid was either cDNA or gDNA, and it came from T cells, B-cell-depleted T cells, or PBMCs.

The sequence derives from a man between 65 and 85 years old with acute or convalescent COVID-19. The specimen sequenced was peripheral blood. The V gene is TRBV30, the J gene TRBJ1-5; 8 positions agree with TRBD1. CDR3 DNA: TGTGCCTGGGACAGCTCAGGGGGCGCAGGCCAGCCCCAGCATTTT. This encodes CAWDSSGGAGQPQHF. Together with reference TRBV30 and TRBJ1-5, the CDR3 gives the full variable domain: SQTIHQWPATLVQPVGSPLSLECTVEGTSNPNLYWYRQAAGRGLQLLFYSVGIGQISSEVPQNLSASRPQDRQFILSSKKLLLSDSGFYLCAWDSSGGAGQPQHFGDGTRLSIL.